The rows below give T cell receptor beta chains drawn from one sample of a study of response to subunit inactivated influenza vaccine. MiXCR, applied by TCRdb to the RT-PCR reads, yields one record per CDR3 protein. The data contain about 700,000 distinct CDR3 sequences, 14% of them singletons. The sample here was PBMCs from blood, taken 14 to 15 days before vaccination. The receptors stem from a man in his fifties who received an inactivated influenza vaccine. CDR3s include the opening cysteine and the closing phenylalanine or tryptophan. Each record gives: clone size, J gene, V gene, D gene, CDR3 protein, CDR3 DNA. A D gene is named only where the DNA matches it firmly. Part of the rows lack a size; the others show once, few, many or a class for expanded clones.

clone_size: NA
j_call: TRBJ2-7
v_call: TRBV4-3
d_call: NA
cdr3_aa: CASSQDQRAGYEQYF
cdr3_nt: TGCGCCAGCAGCCAAGATCAGCGGGCGGGCTACGAGCAGTACTTC

clone_size: NA
j_call: TRBJ1-4
v_call: TRBV7-2
d_call: NA
cdr3_aa: CASTRTGEKLFF
cdr3_nt: TGTGCCAGCACCCGGACTGGTGAAAAACTGTTTTTT

clone_size: NA
j_call: TRBJ1-1
v_call: TRBV3-1
d_call: NA
cdr3_aa: CASSDTGRGTEAFF
cdr3_nt: TGTGCCAGCAGCGACACAGGGCGCGGCACTGAAGCTTTCTTT

clone_size: few
j_call: TRBJ2-1
v_call: TRBV7-2
d_call: NA
cdr3_aa: CASSLDLSPYNEQFF
cdr3_nt: TGTGCCAGCAGCCTCGATCTTTCCCCCTACAATGAGCAGTTCTTC

clone_size: NA
j_call: TRBJ2-3
v_call: TRBV2
d_call: NA
cdr3_aa: CASSVMGFTDTQYF
cdr3_nt: TGTGCCAGCAGCGTGATGGGGTTCACAGATACGCAGTATTTT

clone_size: NA
j_call: TRBJ2-7
v_call: TRBV20-1
d_call: NA
cdr3_aa: CSATRVRGAYEQYF
cdr3_nt: TGCAGTGCAACCAGGGTTAGAGGTGCCTACGAGCAGTACTTC

clone_size: few
j_call: TRBJ2-7
v_call: TRBV20-1
d_call: TRBD1
cdr3_aa: CSARDPRQGATYEQYF
cdr3_nt: TGCAGTGCTAGAGACCCGAGACAGGGGGCGACCTACGAGCAGTACTTC

clone_size: NA
j_call: TRBJ1-1
v_call: TRBV5-6
d_call: NA
cdr3_aa: CASSLGFLAFF
cdr3_nt: TGTGCCAGCAGCTTGGGGTTTTTGGCTTTCTTT

clone_size: NA
j_call: TRBJ2-7
v_call: TRBV7-9
d_call: NA
cdr3_aa: CASTQADEQYF
cdr3_nt: TGTGCCAGCACCCAGGCGGACGAGCAGTACTTC

clone_size: many
j_call: TRBJ2-7
v_call: TRBV10-3
d_call: TRBD1
cdr3_aa: CAISDSPTGNSYEQYF
cdr3_nt: TGTGCCATCAGTGATTCCCCGACAGGGAACTCCTACGAGCAGTACTTC

clone_size: few
j_call: TRBJ2-1
v_call: TRBV6-5
d_call: NA
cdr3_aa: CASSYGPSSYNEQFF
cdr3_nt: TGTGCCAGCAGTTACGGTCCAAGCTCCTACAATGAGCAGTTCTTC

clone_size: few
j_call: TRBJ1-2
v_call: TRBV2
d_call: NA
cdr3_aa: CASSDGSRGGYGYTF
cdr3_nt: TGTGCCAGCAGTGATGGCAGTCGAGGAGGCTATGGCTACACCTTC

clone_size: NA
j_call: TRBJ1-6
v_call: TRBV7-2
d_call: NA
cdr3_aa: CASSLNAVALSNSPLHF
cdr3_nt: TGTGCCAGCAGCTTAAATGCAGTTGCTTTAAGTAATTCACCCCTCCACTTT

clone_size: NA
j_call: TRBJ1-5
v_call: TRBV24-1
d_call: TRBD1
cdr3_aa: CATSDIQGAVQPQHF
cdr3_nt: TGTGCCACCAGTGACATCCAGGGGGCGGTTCAGCCCCAGCATTTT

clone_size: few
j_call: TRBJ2-1
v_call: TRBV7-9
d_call: TRBD1
cdr3_aa: CASRIGTPGTAQEFF
cdr3_nt: TGTGCCAGCAGGATTGGGACACCCGGGACAGCCCAGGAGTTCTTC

clone_size: NA
j_call: TRBJ2-2
v_call: TRBV11-1
d_call: NA
cdr3_aa: CASILPPGASVAPNTGELFF
cdr3_nt: TGTGCCAGCATCCTGCCACCCGGGGCTAGCGTGGCCCCGAACACCGGGGAGCTGTTTTTT

clone_size: NA
j_call: TRBJ2-3
v_call: TRBV20-1
d_call: NA
cdr3_aa: CSAPPRLVPPSSTDTQYF
cdr3_nt: TGCAGTGCCCCACCGAGACTAGTTCCCCCATCGAGCACAGATACGCAGTATTTT